Listed below are T cell receptor beta chains from one sample, sequenced in a study of Graves' ophthalmopathy and Graves' hyperthyroidism. MiXCR was run by TCRdb on the multiplex PCR reads, yielding one entry per CDR3 protein. The sample lists around 400,000 distinct CDR3 sequences; approximately 20% were seen once. The sequencing sample was made of peripheral blood. The receptor source for this set is a woman aged 18-29 years with Graves' ophthalmopathy. Each CDR3 is given with its conserved first and last residue. The D gene is left open where the match is weak. The size of a clone is reported for some rows only, either as once, few or many, or as a class for expanded clones.

TRBJ2-7 . TRBV6-5 many TGTGCCAGCAGTTACTCAGAGTTAGCGGACCACTACGAGCAGTACTTC CASSYSELADHYEQYF
TRBJ1-1 TRBD1 TRBV24-1 . TGTGCCACCAGTGTTGCAGGGGGCACTGAAGCTTTCTTT CATSVAGGTEAFF
TRBJ1-5 . TRBV28 many TGTGCCAGCAGTTTGCCCATTGGGGTACGCCAGGGCAATCAGCCCCAGCATTTT CASSLPIGVRQGNQPQHF
TRBJ1-1 . TRBV6-5 once TGTGCCAGCAGTTACTCGGGGGAAGAGGGCACTGAAGCTTTCTTT CASSYSGEEGTEAFF
TRBJ1-2 TRBD1 TRBV29-1 many TGCAGTATAGCGACAGGGGGAGAATTCAGGTTGGGCTACACCTTC CSIATGGEFRLGYTF
TRBJ1-1 . TRBV5-1 many TGCGCCAGCAGCCCCCAGGGAGGGGGCACTGAAGCTTTCTTT CASSPQGGGTEAFF
TRBJ1-3 . TRBV5-5 many TGTGCCAGCAGCTTGTCTACTTCTGGAAACACCATATATTTT CASSLSTSGNTIYF
TRBJ2-7 TRBD2 TRBV4-1 . TGCGCCAGCACCCCGGCGGGGGGAGAGGAGCAGTACTTC CASTPAGGEEQYF
TRBJ1-1 . TRBV30 few TGTGCCTGGATAGGGCCGACCGAAGCTTTCTTT CAWIGPTEAFF
TRBJ1-2 . TRBV6-2/TRBV6-3 many TGTGCCAGCAGGAACCATGGGGGCTATGGCTACACCTTC CASRNHGGYGYTF
TRBJ2-7 TRBD1 TRBV20-1 . TGCAGTGCTCCTAGACAGGGAAGGTACGAGCAGTACTTC CSAPRQGRYEQYF
TRBJ2-5 . TRBV10-3 many TGTGCCATCAGTGAATCTCTACTAGGGCAGACCCAGTACTTC CAISESLLGQTQYF
TRBJ1-1 . TRBV4-2 many TGTGCCAGCAGCCAAGATGGTGGCCGTGAAGCTTTCTTT CASSQDGGREAFF
TRBJ2-7 TRBD2 TRBV27 many TGTGCCAGCAGTTTATCGGGCCTAGCGGACTACGAGCAGTACTTC CASSLSGLADYEQYF
TRBJ1-1 . TRBV11-2 many TGTGCCAGCAGCTGGGGGATGAACACTGAAGCTTTCTTT CASSWGMNTEAFF
TRBJ1-5 . TRBV6-1 . TGTGCCAGCAGTCCTATCCAGGGCCTCGGAGGCAATCAGCCCCAGCATTTT CASSPIQGLGGNQPQHF
TRBJ2-4 TRBD2 TRBV6-1 many TGTGCCAGCAGCACCGCAAGACTAGCGAGCAAAAACATTCAGTACTTC CASSTARLASKNIQYF
TRBJ2-7 TRBD2 TRBV4-2 many TGTGCCAGCAGCCAGGGATACGGGCTAGCGGGTTCCTACGAGCAGTACTTC CASSQGYGLAGSYEQYF
TRBJ2-7 . TRBV6-5 many TGTGCCAGCAGTTACTCGGAGGTTAGGCCCTACGAGCAGTACTTC CASSYSEVRPYEQYF
TRBJ1-3 . TRBV6-5 few TGTGCCAGCCTCTTAAACAGCCTCTCTGGAAACACCATATATTTT CASLLNSLSGNTIYF
TRBJ2-5 . TRBV7-9 many TGTGCCAGCAGCTCCAACCACCGGGTTCCCCTTTTC CASSSNHRVPLF
TRBJ1-5 . TRBV6-5 many TGTGCCAGCAGGGTCACAGAGAATAGCAATCAGCCCCAGCATTTT CASRVTENSNQPQHF
TRBJ1-5 . TRBV30 many TGTGCCTGGAGCCAACAGCGGCAGCCCCAGCATTTT CAWSQQRQPQHF
TRBJ2-7 . TRBV18 few TGTGCCAGCTCACCGACCGGGACAAGAAGCTCCTACGAGCAGTACTTC CASSPTGTRSSYEQYF
TRBJ1-5 . TRBV12-3/TRBV12-4 many TGTGCCAGCAGTTTGAGTCGAAGCGAACCCCAGCATTTT CASSLSRSEPQHF
TRBJ2-7 TRBD1 TRBV11-3 many TGTGCCAGCAGCGCAGACAGGGACGAGCAGTACTTC CASSADRDEQYF
TRBJ2-4 . TRBV4-1 . TGCGCCAGCAGCCAGGGAAGGGCTAGGGGACTAGCCAAAAACATTCAGTACTTC CASSQGRARGLAKNIQYF
TRBJ2-5 TRBD2 TRBV30 . TGTGCCTGGAGTGGACTAGCGGGAGGCGGGACCCAGTACTTC CAWSGLAGGGTQYF
TRBJ2-7 . TRBV6-1 many TGTGCCAGCAGGAAGGGGTTTGACTACGAGCAGTACTTC CASRKGFDYEQYF
TRBJ2-5 . TRBV6-2/TRBV6-3 . TGTGCCAGCCTGACGGGACCCCAAGAGACCCAGTACTTC CASLTGPQETQYF
TRBJ1-1 . TRBV10-3 . TGTGCCATCAGTGAGTCCTCCGTGAGAAACACTGAAGCTTTCTTT CAISESSVRNTEAFF
TRBJ1-6 . TRBV6-5 many TGTGCCAGCAGATACTTCAGGGGTCGCGGTGGAAATTCACCCCTCCACTTT CASRYFRGRGGNSPLHF
TRBJ2-7 TRBD2 TRBV6-1 many TGTGCCAGCAGTGACGGGACTAGCGGCCTTTTGCAGAGCTTC CASSDGTSGLLQSF
TRBJ1-1 TRBD1 TRBV19 many TGTGCCAGTAGTATCAGGGGGCGGTTTTCCACTGAAGCTTTCTTT CASSIRGRFSTEAFF
TRBJ1-1 . TRBV12-3/TRBV12-4 many TGTGCCAGCAGTTTAGCCGTTCAAAATGTAGCTTTCTTT CASSLAVQNVAFF
TRBJ1-2 . TRBV12-5 many TGTGCTAGTGGTCCAAAGAATAAGGGACGGAACTATGGCTACACCTTC CASGPKNKGRNYGYTF
TRBJ2-2 . TRBV28 many TGTGCCAGCAGTTTACTAAGTGGGTACCCACTCCTCAACACCGGGGAGCTGTTTTTT CASSLLSGYPLLNTGELFF
TRBJ2-2 . TRBV28 many TGTGCCAGCCTTCCTGACAGGGAGGCGGGGGAGCTGTTTTTT CASLPDREAGELFF
TRBJ1-1 TRBD1 TRBV12-3/TRBV12-4 few TGTGCCAGCACCAAGACAGGGGGCTTCACTGAAGCTTTCTTT CASTKTGGFTEAFF
TRBJ1-5 . TRBV6-1 . TGTGCCAGCAGTGAAGCGTGGTCAGGGGTTCAGCCCCAGCATTTT CASSEAWSGVQPQHF
TRBJ1-1 . TRBV19 few TGTGCCAGTAGTAGACAGGAGCTGAACACTGAAGCTTTCTTT CASSRQELNTEAFF
TRBJ1-1 . TRBV19 many TGTGCCAGCCTCGACTGGGGCGAAGCTTTCTTT CASLDWGEAFF
TRBJ1-1 TRBD1 TRBV19 few TGTGCCAGTAACCGAGACAGGGTAGAGGGAACTGAAGCTTTCTTT CASNRDRVEGTEAFF
TRBJ2-7 . TRBV12-3/TRBV12-4 many TGTGCCAGCAGCAGGGGGGGGTCGCTTTACTACGAGCAGTACTTC CASSRGGSLYYEQYF
TRBJ1-1 TRBD1 TRBV6-2/TRBV6-3 many TGTGCCAGCAGTTCCTCCCAGGACAGGCGAAACACTGAAGCTTTCTTT CASSSSQDRRNTEAFF
TRBJ2-4 TRBD1 TRBV6-2/TRBV6-3 many TGTGCCAGCAGATGGACAGGGGAGGGAAACATTCAGTACTTC CASRWTGEGNIQYF
TRBJ1-1 TRBD1 TRBV10-3 many TGTGCCATCAGCTACGCGGGACAGCTGAACACTGAAGCTTTCTTT CAISYAGQLNTEAFF
TRBJ2-7 . TRBV12-3/TRBV12-4 once TGTGCCAGCAGTTTAGGGAAATTAGAGCAGTACTTC CASSLGKLEQYF
TRBJ1-2 . TRBV30 . TGTGCCTGGAGCTTAGGGGAAGGGGTCGGCTACACCTTC CAWSLGEGVGYTF
TRBJ2-7 TRBD2 TRBV29-1 many TGCAGCGTTGGTCCCGGGACTACCTACGAGCAGTACTTC CSVGPGTTYEQYF
TRBJ1-6 TRBD1 TRBV5-1 many TGCGCCAGCAGCTTGGGGGGACAGTTCAATTCACCCCTCCACTTT CASSLGGQFNSPLHF
TRBJ1-1 . TRBV12-3/TRBV12-4 many TGTGCCAGCAGCCAAGACAGGCCGAACACTGAAGCTTTCTTT CASSQDRPNTEAFF
TRBJ2-2 TRBD1 TRBV7-8 few TGTGCCAGCAGCTTAGGTAGAGGGACAGGGTTCGCCGGGGAGCTGTTTTTT CASSLGRGTGFAGELFF
TRBJ1-2 . TRBV4-1 many TGCGCCAGCAGCCCCCGAGAGGGGAGCTATGGCTACACCTTC CASSPREGSYGYTF
TRBJ1-2 TRBD1 TRBV6-1 many TGTGCCAGCAGTGGGACAGGCGCCGTTAGTTATGGCTACACCTTC CASSGTGAVSYGYTF
TRBJ1-2 TRBD1 TRBV27 many TGTGCCAGCAGTCCAGGGGGACAGGGTAGGGGCTACACCTTC CASSPGGQGRGYTF
TRBJ1-6 . TRBV6-1 many TGTGCCAGCAGTGAAATCGGGAATTCACCCCCCCACTTT CASSEIGNSPPHF
TRBJ1-1 . TRBV5-1 many TGCGCCAGCAGCTTTCGTAAGGGGGAGAACACTGAAGCTTTCTTT CASSFRKGENTEAFF
TRBJ2-7 TRBD1 TRBV29-1 . TGCAGCGTTGGGACAGGGGGACAGGGGGCTTTCCCACGGCAGTACTTC CSVGTGGQGAFPRQYF